Below are 6 T cell receptor beta chains sequenced from a single sample in a study of T cells after posttransplantation cyclophosphamide listed by TCRdb under 2016. A control cohort of about 11 patients who had been given myeloablative marrow transplants with methotrexate plus a calcineurin inhibitor was sampled 1 year after transplant. The library was built by means of the immunoSEQ multiplex PCR assay. The table comes from immuneACCESS by way of TCRdb, which keeps in-frame sequences with V and J called. Part of the clones is missing from these tables; in studies checked, under half for an unresolved V gene and the rest for unknown reasons. The sample includes roughly 23,000 clones, with around 92% observed a single time. The ten largest account for 8.2% of the sample. The sequencing here drew on PBMCs, taken after an allogeneic stem cell transplant with a calcineurin inhibitor and methotrexate. Source of these receptors: a female patient aged 50-65 years who received an allogeneic stem cell transplant from an unrelated donor, was CMV-positive, and had chronic GVHD only. After a transplant, some T cells may have been passed on by the graft donor.

The rearrangement joins TRBV28 to TRBJ2-4; 14 bases line up with TRBD2. Germline V gene lookup returns CDR1 MDHEN and CDR2 SYDVKM. Losses at the gene ends were 6 bases for V and 2 bases for J; bases not matched to a gene: 6. This CDR3 is built from 17 residues. The CDR3 bases are TGTGCCAGCAGCCGGAGACTAGCGGGGGGGACCAAAAACATTCAGTACTTC. Its protein product is CASSRRLAGGTKNIQYF. Drawing the rest from reference TRBV28 and TRBJ2-4, the complete variable domain is DVKVTQSSRYLVKRTGEKVFLECVQDMDHENMFWYRQDPGLGLRLIYFSYDVKMKEKGDIPEGYSVSREKKERFSLILESASTNQTSMYLCASSRRLAGGTKNIQYFGAGTRLSVL.

The rearrangement uses TRBV15 and TRBJ2-3; D perhaps matches TRBD2 (5 bases). Deletions cut 1 base from V and 7 bases from J, with 15 bases between. This CDR3 has 15 amino acids. The germline V gene encodes CDR1 LNHNV and CDR2 YYDKDF (reference sequence). The CDR3 coding sequence is TGTGCCACCAGCAGAGGGCCCTCAGCGGTAAATACGCAGTATTTT. Its protein is CATSRGPSAVNTQYF.

This clone showed up just once. J is TRBJ1-1 and V is TRBV5-4; D is undetermined. This CDR3 is built from 13 residues. In germline, CDR1 is SGHNT, CDR2 YYREEE (reference sequence). The germline V and J ends were trimmed by 2 bases and 2 bases, with 7 bases remaining between them. The CDR3 reads CASSFLQNTEAFF. CDR3 sequence (DNA): TGTGCCAGCAGCTTTTTACAAAACACTGAAGCTTTCTTT.

The chain is built from TRBV28 and TRBJ2-5; D remains ambiguous. The germline V gene encodes CDR1 MDHEN and CDR2 SYDVKM. V was shortened by 6 bases and J by 5 bases, with 10 bases between the two germline ends. The CDR3 covers 12 residues. CDR3 region: CASRNPSETQYF. As DNA, the CDR3 is TGTGCCAGCAGAAACCCAAGCGAGACCCAGTACTTC.

The CDR3 DNA reads TGTGCCAGCAGCTTAGCGCTGAGCCCCGGGGAGCTGTTTTTT. Amino acids: CASSLALSPGELFF. V usage is TRBV7-9 and J usage is TRBJ2-2; D unresolved. V was shortened by 0 bases and J by 6 bases, with 8 bases between the two germline ends. This CDR3 is built from 14 residues. Germline V gene data show CDR1 as SEHNR and CDR2 as FQNEAQ (reference sequence).

In the case of this clone: The sample has other DNA sequences that encode this CDR3 too. The rearrangement links TRBV5-4 to TRBJ2-7; 12 positions agree with TRBD2. The CDR3 length is 11 residues. CDR1 and CDR2 (germline): SGHNT, YYREEE (reference sequence). CDR3: CASSSGRASYF. The CDR3 nucleotides are TGTGCTAGCTCTAGCGGGAGGGCCTCTTACTTC.